This entry concerns a single T cell receptor (beta chain). Its specificity is unknown. The PCR made use of 60 Vbeta and 13 Jbeta primers. The table came from immunoSEQ multiplex PCR; TCRdb's copy has only in-frame clones and leaves some out. Of over 120,000 clones listed, around 82% are singletons. These data are taken from a study of cytomegalovirus exposure and HLA in healthy donors. General study results and limits: The study designated 150 to 200 TCR beta chains cytomegalovirus-associated. When a later analysis compared HLA-associated TCR beta chains with equally common others, the HLA-associated chains turned out to be more clonally expanded and to have lower generation probabilities. Researchers had no immune exposure information except CMV serostatus available. Roughly uniform sequencing depth across donors was assumed, possibly incorrectly.

Deletions cut 3 bases from V and 4 bases from J, with 10 bases between. This CDR3 is built from 13 residues. The germline gives CDR1 SQVTM, CDR2 ANQGSEA. V is TRBV29-1 and J is TRBJ1-5; D gene unclear. Sequencing was carried out using PBMCs. The clonotype originates from a man in his fifties or sixties in good health and CMV-seronegative. Written as DNA, the CDR3 is TGCAGCGTTGAGGGAGGAGATAATCAGCCCCAGCATTTT. Translated: CSVEGGDNQPQHF.